Detailed here is one TCR beta chain. This sample was taken from a study of T cell changes during pregnancy in multiple sclerosis. The germline V and J ends were trimmed by 7 bases and 2 bases, with 6 bases remaining between them. The germline CDR1 and CDR2 sequences are MNHEY and SMNVEV (reference sequence). The CDR3 covers 11 residues. The repertoire was sequenced with immunoSEQ multiplex PCR; TCRdb's copy has only in-frame clones and lacks some. The sample consists of around 59,000 clones, around 93% of them appearing once. The sequence was collected from a female donor with multiple sclerosis, enrolled in a pregnancy study. The chain is built from TRBV27 and TRBJ2-7, with D uncertain. The specimen comprised CD8+ T cells from peripheral blood mononuclear cells, sampled in the second trimester of pregnancy. The CDR3 bases are TGTGCCAGCACCATAGCCTACGAGCAGTACTTC. Amino acids: CASTIAYEQYF.